The 16 T cell receptor beta chains given below trace back to one sample, sequenced in a study of T cell clones after liver transplantation. TCRdb's table, derived via immunoSEQ multiplex PCR, lists solely in-frame clones and lacks some. Among 85,000 to 110,000 clones listed, around four fifths were seen once. Specimen: CD4+ T cells from blood, collected about 50 months after liver transplant. These TCRs come from a human patient who received a liver transplant. Some of these T cells may belong to the graft donor.

J is TRBJ2-7 and V is TRBV6-5; no reliable D call. The CDR3 covers 12 residues. V lost 7 bases and J lost 6, with 13 bases in between. CDR1 is MNHEY, CDR2 SVGAGI, per germline. CDR3 residues: CASTERLGEQYF. CDR3 nucleotides: TGTGCCAGCACTGAGAGATTGGGCGAGCAGTACTTC.

The J gene is TRBJ1-2, the V gene TRBV9; D not resolved. V was clipped by 0 bases and J by 6 bases, with 21 bases between them. The CDR3 is made up of 17 amino acids. Germline-derived CDR1 and CDR2 are SGDLS and YYNGEE. The CDR3 DNA sequence: TGTGCCAGCAGCGTAGACCTGAGCCTATCACCTTATAATGGCTACACCTTC. Translated: CASSVDLSLSPYNGYTF.

This rearrangement joins TRBV5-8 to TRBJ2-5, with D possibly called TRBD1 or TRBD2 (5 bases each). CDR1 is SGHTS, CDR2 YDEGEE, per germline. V was trimmed by 0 bases and J by 4 bases, leaving 13 bases between them. This CDR3 region has 15 residues. CDR3 amino acids: CASSLVEGWGETQYF. In nucleotides, the CDR3 is TGTGCCAGCAGCTTGGTTGAGGGGTGGGGAGAGACCCAGTACTTC.

This sequence joins TRBV13 and TRBJ1-2; D remains ambiguous. The CDR3 totals 12 residues. CDR1 is PRHDT and CDR2 is FYEKMQ in the germline V gene (reference sequence). V was pared by 6 bases and J by 5 bases, with 10 bases between. Written as DNA, the CDR3 is TGTGCCAGCAGTGCACCGTGGTATGGCTACACCTTC. This translates into CASSAPWYGYTF.

CDR3: CASGLATGGNTDTQYF. The CDR3 DNA reads as TGTGCTAGTGGGTTAGCAACAGGGGGCAACACAGATACGCAGTATTTT. The V and J genes are TRBV12-5 and TRBJ2-3; 9 nucleotides agree with TRBD1. With 6 bases clipped from V and 2 bases from J, the junction kept 9 bases outside the gene matches. CDR3 size: 16 residues. Germline assignment: CDR1 LGHNT and CDR2 FRNRAP.

In its sample, this clone was seen once. The J gene is TRBJ1-2, the V gene TRBV27, with unresolved D. Per the germline V gene, CDR1 is MNHEY and CDR2 is SMNVEV (reference sequence). The CDR3 covers 13 residues. The germline V and J ends were trimmed by 3 bases and 6 bases, with 11 bases remaining between them. CDR3 sequence: CASSLAGGNGYTF. The DNA of the CDR3 is TGTGCCAGCAGTTTGGCAGGAGGCAATGGCTACACCTTC.

The chain couples TRBV15 to TRBJ2-5; possibly TRBD2 for D (7 bases). The CDR3 runs 15 residues. The V gene's germline CDR1 is LNHNV and CDR2 YYDKDF (reference sequence). The ends were cut back, 2 bases at V and 5 bases at J, with 15 bases in the middle. In DNA, the CDR3 is TGTGCCACCAGCAGATTTGGGGGGGCCGACGAGACCCAGTACTTC. Encoded protein: CATSRFGGADETQYF.

The chain has TRBV5-4 and TRBJ2-1; 8 nucleotides match TRBD2. CDR3 length equals 15 residues. The trim removed 5 bases at V and 4 bases at J, leaving 8 bases unmatched. In germline, CDR1 is SGHNT, CDR2 YYREEE (reference sequence). The CDR3 region is CASSLLAGLYNEQFF. The CDR3 DNA follows: TGTGCCAGCAGTCTTCTAGCGGGCCTATACAATGAGCAGTTCTTC. The variable domain in full, completed from reference TRBV5-4 and TRBJ2-1, reads ETGVTQSPTHLIKTRGQQVTLRCSSQSGHNTVSWYQQALGQGPQFIFQYYREEENGRGNFPPRFSGLQFPNYSSELNVNALELDDSALYLCASSLLAGLYNEQFFGPGTRLTVL.

The CDR3 region is CASSLGGRQGSGDKNIQYF. CDR3 nucleotide sequence: TGTGCCAGCAGCTTAGGGGGCCGGCAGGGGAGCGGGGACAAAAACATTCAGTACTTC. The V and J genes are TRBV7-2 and TRBJ2-4; TRBD2 is a possible D gene (7 bases). Germline CDR1 and CDR2: SGHTA and FQGNSA. The CDR3 extends over 19 amino acids. Trimming took 1 base from V and 3 from J, leaving 22 bases between them.

The CDR3 region is CASSPVGRTDTQYF. DNA of the CDR3: TGTGCCAGCAGTCCCGTTGGACGGACAGATACGCAGTATTTT. This chain connects TRBV2 to TRBJ2-3; D not certain. The CDR3 contains 14 residues. The V end was cut by 5 bases, the J end by 3 bases, with 12 bases between. Germline V gene sequence: CDR1 SNHLY, CDR2 FYNNEI.

The chain joins TRBV5-6 to TRBJ2-5; either TRBD1 or TRBD2 may supply D (5 bases each). The DNA end favors TRBJ2-7, so the J call may be wrong. Germline CDR1 is SGHDT and CDR2 is YYEEEE. CDR3 length: 14 amino acids. The DNA for the CDR3 is TGTGCCAGCAGCTTGGTCTCGGGGCCTTACGAGCAGTACTTC. Its translation: CASSLVSGPYEQYF.

The chain employs TRBV10-3 and TRBJ2-7, with 10 bases that match TRBD1. The germline V gene has CDR1 ENHRY and CDR2 SYGVKD. This CDR3 is 14 amino acids long. After removal of 7 bases from V and 6 bases from J, the junction contained 9 bases not matched to a gene. CDR3 sequence (DNA): TGTGCCATCACCAGACAGGGGGCCTCGGGCGAGCAGTACTTC. It specifies CAITRQGASGEQYF.

In DNA form, the CDR3 reads TGTGCCAGTAGTACGCTGGGAGGAAACACCATATATTTT. Amino acids: CASSTLGGNTIYF. The V call is TRBV19, the J call TRBJ1-3; D remains unclear. V dropped 4 bases and J dropped 4 bases, with 8 bases sitting between them. The CDR3 covers 13 residues. Germline CDR1 is LNHDA and CDR2 is SQIVND (reference sequence).

The V and J genes are TRBV19 and TRBJ1-5; D is unclear. The CDR3 length is 16 residues. CDR1 LNHDA and CDR2 SQIVND come from the germline V gene (reference sequence). Trimming shortened V by 2 bases and J by 0 bases, and 11 bases separated the two germline ends. The CDR3 bases are TGTGCCAGTAGTATAAGGGTCACGGTTAGCAATCAGCCCCAGCATTTT. It codes for CASSIRVTVSNQPQHF.

This rearrangement joins TRBV29-1 to TRBJ2-6, with D perhaps TRBD2 (7 bases). The CDR3 runs to 16 residues. V gave up 7 bases and J gave up 0 bases, with 16 bases separating them. The germline V gene has CDR1 SQVTM and CDR2 ANQGSEA. The CDR3, as DNA: TGCAGCGCCAGTCGGGGGGCGAGCTCTGGGGCCAACGTCCTGACTTTC. Residues: CSASRGASSGANVLTF.

In the case of this clone: A junction end diverges from the germline sequence, so it may reflect a read error. The genes are TRBV5-1 and TRBJ1-1; D remains unclear. In germline, CDR1 is SGHRS, CDR2 YFSETQ. The CDR3 is 15 residues long. CDR3 region: CTSSHTRKGNTEAFF. CDR3 coding DNA: TGCACCAGCAGCCATACCAGGAAAGGGAACACTGAAGCTTTCTTT. Filled out from reference TRBV5-1 and TRBJ1-1, the complete variable domain reads KAGVTQTPRYLIKTRGQQVTLSCSPISGHRSVSWYQQTPGQGLQFLFEYFSETQRNKGNFPGRFSGRQFSNSRSEMNVSTLELGDSALYLCTSSHTRKGNTEAFFGQGTRLTVV.